Below are 17 T cell receptor beta chains sequenced from a single sample in a study of T cells expressing NK-cell markers. Reanalyzing the 5' RACE reads, TCRdb keeps one entry per CDR3 protein, without DNA. The repertoire shows tens of thousands of distinct CDR3 sequences; the top ten hold over 50%. The sample taken for sequencing was blood T cells: a sorted CD56 or NKG2C T cell subset, CD4+ or CD8+ T cells, or bulk PBMC T cells (not recorded which). Receptors were obtained from a man aged 18 to 69 in good health.

The genes are TRBV15 and TRBJ1-4; TCRdb names TRBD1, which stays unverified in the absence of DNA. CDR3 length equals 14 residues. The germline V gene has CDR1 LNHNV and CDR2 YYDKDF (reference sequence). The chain's CDR3 is CATSREQGNEKLFF.

This chain uses TRBV4-3 with TRBJ2-1; TCRdb designates TRBD2, a call that cannot be tested without DNA. The CDR3 covers 16 residues. Germline values: CDR1 LGHNA, CDR2 YSLEER. The CDR3 is CASSQEAGRGYNEQFF.

V and J are TRBV20-1 and TRBJ2-5; TCRdb's D call, TRBD2, is unchecked because there is no DNA. There are 15 residues in the CDR3. CDR1 and CDR2 (germline): DFQATT, SNEGSKA (reference sequence). CDR3 sequence: CSAPASGLIQETQYF.

The V and J genes are TRBV4-3 and TRBJ1-6. From germline, CDR1 is LGHNA and CDR2 YSLEER. The CDR3 totals 15 residues. The CDR3 sequence is CASSQEAGTNSPLHF.

The chain has TRBV4-1 and TRBJ1-1; the TCRdb D gene call, TRBD1, has no DNA to confirm it. Per the germline V gene, CDR1 is MGHRA and CDR2 is YSYEKL. This CDR3 has 17 residues. The CDR3 is CASSQDPSAGGFTEAFF.

This chain connects TRBV14 to TRBJ2-6. Germline lookup yields CDR1 SGHDN and CDR2 FVKESK. This CDR3 spans 13 amino acids. CDR3 in amino acids: CASSLSGANVLTF.

The genes are TRBV28 and TRBJ2-7; TCRdb picks TRBD1, but there is no DNA to check that call. Looked up from germline, CDR1 is MDHEN and CDR2 is SYDVKM. The CDR3 consists of 12 residues. CDR3 sequence reads: CASSLGTGEQYF.

CDR3 in amino acids: CASSLDLINIRDQRDSNQPQHF. The chain couples TRBV11-2 to TRBJ1-5. In germline, CDR1 is SGHAT, CDR2 FQNNGV. The CDR3 is 22 residues long. The full variable domain, completed using reference TRBV11-2 and TRBJ1-5, is EAGVAQSPRYKIIEKRQSVAFWCNPISGHATLYWYQQILGQGPKLLIQFQNNGVVDDSQLPKDRFSAERLKGVDSTLKIQPAKLEDSAVYLCASSLDLINIRDQRDSNQPQHFGDGTRLSIL.

This chain connects TRBV28 to TRBJ2-5; checking the TCRdb D call of TRBD2 is not possible without DNA. This CDR3 region has 14 residues. The germline V gene encodes CDR1 MDHEN and CDR2 SYDVKM. The CDR3 sequence is CASSWGLRGETQYF.

The chain combines TRBV7-8 with TRBJ1-2; absent DNA, TCRdb's TRBD1 call cannot be checked. Germline CDR1 reads SGHVS; CDR2 reads FQNEAQ. The CDR3 is 15 amino acids. The CDR3 spells CASSFSGTGTYGYTF.

This chain uses TRBV12-3 or TRBV12-4 with TRBJ1-2; TCRdb designates TRBD1, a call that cannot be tested without DNA. The CDR3 consists of 15 residues. CDR3 sequence: CASSSRGQANYGYTF.

The rearrangement uses TRBV6-2 or TRBV6-3 and TRBJ2-1; TCRdb reports TRBD1, a call that lacks DNA to check it against. The germline V gene encodes CDR1 MNHEY and CDR2 SVGEGT. The CDR3 runs 15 residues. CDR3 amino acids: CASSSGTGAVDEQFF.

The chain couples TRBV5-1 to TRBJ1-1; the D call from TCRdb, TRBD1, cannot be confirmed without DNA. The CDR3 length is 16 residues. Germline CDR1 SGHRS, CDR2 YFSETQ. The CDR3 reads CASSMGQGGRDTEAFF. Drawing the rest from reference TRBV5-1 and TRBJ1-1, the complete variable domain is KAGVTQTPRYLIKTRGQQVTLSCSPISGHRSVSWYQQTPGQGLQFLFEYFSETQRNKGNFPGRFSGRQFSNSRSEMNVSTLELGDSALYLCASSMGQGGRDTEAFFGQGTRLTVV.

The chain employs TRBV7-9 and TRBJ2-7. The CDR3 runs 14 residues. Per germline, CDR1 SEHNR and CDR2 FQNEAQ (reference sequence). CDR3 in amino acids: CASSLGGSIYEQYF.

The chain joins TRBV11-1 to TRBJ2-1. Germline V gene sequence: CDR1 SGHAT, CDR2 FQDESV (reference sequence). The CDR3 consists of 15 residues. CDR3 protein: CASSLARSSYNEQFF.

The V and J genes are TRBV7-2 and TRBJ2-5; TCRdb's D gene call, TRBD1, goes unchecked for lack of DNA. The CDR3 is 13 residues long. The germline gives CDR1 SGHTA, CDR2 FQGNSA. The CDR3 is CASGTQGQETQYF. The full variable domain, rest sourced from reference TRBV7-2 and TRBJ2-5, is GAGVSQSPSNKVTEKGKDVELRCDPISGHTALYWYRQSLGQGLEFLIYFQGNSAPDKSGLPSDRFSAERTGGSVSTLTIQRTQQEDSAVYLCASGTQGQETQYFGPGTRLLVL.

V and J are TRBV10-3 and TRBJ2-1; TCRdb reports TRBD2, a call that lacks DNA to check it against. This CDR3 has 15 amino acids. Germline lookup yields CDR1 ENHRY and CDR2 SYGVKD. The CDR3 region is CAITRGAGVDNEQFF.